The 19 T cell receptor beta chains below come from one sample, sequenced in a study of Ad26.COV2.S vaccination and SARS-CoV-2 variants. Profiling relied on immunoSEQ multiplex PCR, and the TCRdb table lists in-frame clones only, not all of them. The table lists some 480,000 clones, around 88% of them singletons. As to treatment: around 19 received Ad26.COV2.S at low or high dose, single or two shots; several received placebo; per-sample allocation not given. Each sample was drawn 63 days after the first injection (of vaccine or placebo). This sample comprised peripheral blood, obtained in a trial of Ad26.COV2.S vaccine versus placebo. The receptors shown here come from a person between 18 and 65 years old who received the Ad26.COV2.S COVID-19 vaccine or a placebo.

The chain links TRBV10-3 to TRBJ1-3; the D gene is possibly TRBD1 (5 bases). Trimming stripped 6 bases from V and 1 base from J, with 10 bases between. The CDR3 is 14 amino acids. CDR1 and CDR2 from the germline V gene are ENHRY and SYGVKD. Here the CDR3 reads CAIRRGESGNTIYF. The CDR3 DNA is TGTGCCATCAGACGGGGGGAATCTGGAAACACCATATATTTT.

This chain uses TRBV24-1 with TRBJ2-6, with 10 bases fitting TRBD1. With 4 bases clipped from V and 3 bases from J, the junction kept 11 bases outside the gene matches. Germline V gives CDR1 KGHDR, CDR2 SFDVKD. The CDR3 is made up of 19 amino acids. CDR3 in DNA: TGTGCCACCAGTGAAACAGGACAGGGGGTCTTGGTTGGGGCCAACGTCCTGACTTTC. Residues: CATSETGQGVLVGANVLTF.

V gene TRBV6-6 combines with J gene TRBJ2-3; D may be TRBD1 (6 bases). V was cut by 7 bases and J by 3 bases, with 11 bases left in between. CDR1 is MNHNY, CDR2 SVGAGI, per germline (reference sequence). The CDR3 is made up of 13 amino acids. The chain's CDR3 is CASTHRATDTQYF. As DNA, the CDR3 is TGTGCCAGCACCCACAGGGCAACAGATACGCAGTATTTT.

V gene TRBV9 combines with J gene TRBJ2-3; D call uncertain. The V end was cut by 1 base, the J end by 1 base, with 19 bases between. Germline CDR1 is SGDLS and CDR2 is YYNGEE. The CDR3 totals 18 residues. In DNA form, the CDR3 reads TGTGCCAGCAGCGTACGCTCTAGGCTAGGACCGGGCACAGATACGCAGTATTTT. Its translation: CASSVRSRLGPGTDTQYF.

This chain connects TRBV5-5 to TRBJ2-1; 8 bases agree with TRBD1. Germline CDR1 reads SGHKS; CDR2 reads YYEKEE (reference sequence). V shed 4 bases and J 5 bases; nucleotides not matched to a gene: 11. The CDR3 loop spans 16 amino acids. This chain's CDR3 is CASSGRSGGGDNEQFF. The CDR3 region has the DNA TGTGCCAGCAGCGGGAGATCAGGGGGCGGAGACAATGAGCAGTTCTTC.

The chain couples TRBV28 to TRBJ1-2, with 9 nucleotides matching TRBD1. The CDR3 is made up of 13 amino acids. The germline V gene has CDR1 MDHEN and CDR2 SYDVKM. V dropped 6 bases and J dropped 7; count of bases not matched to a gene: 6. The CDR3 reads CASSRRTGAGYTF. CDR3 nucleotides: TGTGCCAGCAGCCGTCGGACAGGGGCTGGCTACACCTTC.

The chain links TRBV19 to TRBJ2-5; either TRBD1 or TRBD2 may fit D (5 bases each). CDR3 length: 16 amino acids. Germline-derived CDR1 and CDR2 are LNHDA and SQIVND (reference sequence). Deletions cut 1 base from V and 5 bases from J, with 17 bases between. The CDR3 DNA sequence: TGTGCCAGTAGTATAGGAGGGACCCGCGGGTGGGAGACCCAGTACTTC. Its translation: CASSIGGTRGWETQYF.

As DNA, the CDR3 is TGTGCCAGCGAAGACAGGGGGATCAATCAGCCCCAGCATTTT. It yields the protein CASEDRGINQPQHF. This rearrangement joins TRBV9 to TRBJ1-5; 9 bases are a match to TRBD1. The CDR3 extends over 14 amino acids. Germline V gene lookup returns CDR1 SGDLS and CDR2 YYNGEE. The V gene end was trimmed by 7 bases and the J gene end by 3 bases; junction bases not matched to a gene: 5.

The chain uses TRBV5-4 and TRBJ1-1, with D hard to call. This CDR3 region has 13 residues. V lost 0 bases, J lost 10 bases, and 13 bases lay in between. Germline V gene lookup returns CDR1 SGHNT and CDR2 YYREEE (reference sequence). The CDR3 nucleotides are TGTGCCAGCAGCTTGGGGGCCGGGATCGGAGCTTTCTTT. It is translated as CASSLGAGIGAFF.

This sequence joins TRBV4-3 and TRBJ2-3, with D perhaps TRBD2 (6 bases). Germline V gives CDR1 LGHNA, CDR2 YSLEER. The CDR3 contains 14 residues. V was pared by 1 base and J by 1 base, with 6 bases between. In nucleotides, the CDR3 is TGCGCCAGCAGCCAAGGGGGGGGCACAGATACGCAGTATTTT. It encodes CASSQGGGTDTQYF.

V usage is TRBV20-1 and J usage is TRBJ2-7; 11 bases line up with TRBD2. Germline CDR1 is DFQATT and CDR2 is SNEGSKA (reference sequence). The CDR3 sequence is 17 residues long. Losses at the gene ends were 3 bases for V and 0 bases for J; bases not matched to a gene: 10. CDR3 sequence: CSASLLAGGPTSYEQYF. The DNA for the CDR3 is TGCAGTGCTAGTTTGCTAGCGGGAGGTCCGACCTCCTACGAGCAGTACTTC.

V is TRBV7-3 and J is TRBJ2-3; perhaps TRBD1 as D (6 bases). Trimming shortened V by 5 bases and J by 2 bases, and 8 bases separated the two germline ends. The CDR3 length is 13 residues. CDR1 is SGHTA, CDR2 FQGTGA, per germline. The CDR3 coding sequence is TGTGCCAGCAGCCGGGACACCACAGATACGCAGTATTTT. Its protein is CASSRDTTDTQYF. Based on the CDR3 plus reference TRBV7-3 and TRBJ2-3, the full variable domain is GAGVSQTPSNKVTEKGKYVELRCDPISGHTALYWYRQSLGQGPEFLIYFQGTGAADDSGLPNDRFFAVRPEGSVSTLKIQRTERGDSAVYLCASSRDTTDTQYFGPGTRLTVL.

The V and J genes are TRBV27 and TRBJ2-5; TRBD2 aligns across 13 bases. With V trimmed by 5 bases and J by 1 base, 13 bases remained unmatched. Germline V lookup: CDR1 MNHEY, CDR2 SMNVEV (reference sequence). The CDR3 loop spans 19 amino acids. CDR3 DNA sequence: TGTGCCAGCAGTCCGACCGGGACTAGCGGGACCCGACCCCAAGAGACCCAGTACTTC. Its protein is CASSPTGTSGTRPQETQYF.

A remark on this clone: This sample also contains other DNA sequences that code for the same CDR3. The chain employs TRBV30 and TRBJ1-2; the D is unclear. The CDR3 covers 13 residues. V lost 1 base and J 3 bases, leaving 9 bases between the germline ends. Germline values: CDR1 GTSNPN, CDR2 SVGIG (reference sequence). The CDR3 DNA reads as TGTGCCTGGAGTGGGGCCCGGGACTATGGCTACACCTTC. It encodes CAWSGARDYGYTF.

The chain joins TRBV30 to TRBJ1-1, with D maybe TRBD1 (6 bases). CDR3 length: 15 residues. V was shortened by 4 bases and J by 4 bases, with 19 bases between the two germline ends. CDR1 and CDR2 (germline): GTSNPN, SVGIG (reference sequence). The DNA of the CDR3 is TGTGCCTGGATCGGCGGGGGCTCGATCGGCACTGAAGCTTTCTTT. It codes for CAWIGGGSIGTEAFF.

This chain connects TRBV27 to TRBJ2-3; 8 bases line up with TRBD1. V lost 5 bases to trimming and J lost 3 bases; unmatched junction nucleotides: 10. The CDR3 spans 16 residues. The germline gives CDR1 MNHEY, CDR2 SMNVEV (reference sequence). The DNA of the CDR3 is TGTGCCAGCAGTCCAATCCAGGGGGCGCAAACAGATACGCAGTATTTT. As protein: CASSPIQGAQTDTQYF.

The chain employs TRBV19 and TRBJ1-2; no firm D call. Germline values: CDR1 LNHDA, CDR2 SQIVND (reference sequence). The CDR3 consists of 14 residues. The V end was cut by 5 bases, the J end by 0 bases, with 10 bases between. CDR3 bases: TGTGCCAGTAGTCTTGGTGGGTCTAACTATGGCTACACCTTC. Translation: CASSLGGSNYGYTF.

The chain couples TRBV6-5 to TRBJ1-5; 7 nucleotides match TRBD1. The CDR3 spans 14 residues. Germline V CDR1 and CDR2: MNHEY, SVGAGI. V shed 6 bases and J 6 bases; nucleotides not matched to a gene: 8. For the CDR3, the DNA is TGTGCCAGCAGGCCTCAGGGGGGGTTTCAGCCCCAGCATTTT. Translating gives CASRPQGGFQPQHF.

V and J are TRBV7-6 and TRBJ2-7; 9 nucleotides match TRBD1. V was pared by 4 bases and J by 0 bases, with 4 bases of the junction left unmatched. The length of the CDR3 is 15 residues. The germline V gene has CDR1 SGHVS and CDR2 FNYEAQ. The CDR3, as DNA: TGTGCCAGCAGCTCCCAGGGACAGGGCTCCTACGAGCAGTACTTC. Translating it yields CASSSQGQGSYEQYF.